This T cell receptor (beta chain) was documented in a study of regulatory T cells in long-lasting Graves disease. Regarding the study as a whole: Study of thyroid tissue was not done, with only peripheral blood studied.

The time point here: newly diagnosed GD, antithyroid drugs for less than 3 months. PBMC-extracted RNA yielded the TCR library. V lost 4 bases to trimming and J lost 6 bases; unmatched junction nucleotides: 10. The CDR3 spans 15 residues. Building the TCR beta libraries relied on iRepertoire HTBI primers, and CDR3 regions underwent Arm-PCR. In the authors' methods: The samples yielded about 60 TRBV and roughly 15 TRBJ segments. TCRdb itself ran the multiplex PCR reads through MiXCR, one entry per CDR3 protein. TCRdb, not the original authors, processed these V and J calls. The data contain approximately 300,000 distinct CDR3 sequences, 18% of them singletons. In regard to this clonotype: Its antigen is not identified.

The source was peripheral blood mononuclear cells (PBMCs), collected at new diagnosis, from a patient treated with antithyroid drugs. The receptor's source is a female donor with Graves disease. The chain combines TRBV12-3 or TRBV12-4 with TRBJ2-3; TRBD2 agrees at 7 bases. CDR3 DNA: TGTGCCAGCAGTTGGGGGGAGGGCCTCGAGGATACGCAGTATTTT. This encodes CASSWGEGLEDTQYF.